The sequence of this T cell receptor beta chain was determined in a study of T cell repertoires in aging, cancer and after chemotherapy (dated by TCRdb to about 2019). Looking at the study overall: Donors spanned six age groups from 30 or younger to 70 or older, with at least three individuals per group. The complete dataset included approximately 10 million TCR reads. In the solid tumor group, paired pre- and post-chemotherapy samples were obtained from brain tumor (glioblastoma) patients receiving temozolomide-based therapy. Alongside 95 healthy donors serving as a reference group, the cohort included roughly 220 cancer patients, of whom around 91 had hematological cancers and some 130 had solid cancers. To examine immunoaging and T cell reconstitution after chemotherapy, the study profiled TCR beta repertoires in peripheral blood from healthy donors and cancer patients. The research as a whole found: It was noted by the authors that conclusions about immunological memory after chemotherapy cannot be drawn from the repertoire data. In healthy donors, the drop in TCR diversity with age came mainly from a loss of richness, whereas in cancer patients a loss of evenness also played a part. Compared with age-matched healthy donors, untreated patients with hematological or solid cancers had significantly lower TCR diversity and higher clonality in blood. Median generation probability increased over the chemotherapy interval in both cancer cohorts, suggesting repertoire reconstitution through rebound thymic output.

TCR beta rearrangements were amplified from genomic DNA extracted from peripheral blood rather than from sorted cells or RNA. The germline V gene yields MDHEN for CDR1 and SYDVKM for CDR2. The CDR3 numbers 15 residues from cysteine through phenylalanine. Only the CDR3 region is kept as DNA, spanning 45 bases read in frame from base 1. V is pruned by 7 bases and J by 6 bases, leaving 11 bases of the junction without a gene match. Multiplex touch-down PCR with a mixed TRB-A/B primer pool was used to amplify rearranged TRB sequences covering the V, D and J segments. Two consecutive PCR reactions with Phusion HS II polymerase added Illumina adapters and sample indices to the amplicons. Amplicons were gel-purified using the NucleoSpin Gel and PCR Clean-up kit and were subsequently checked with Qubit and an Agilent 2100 Bioanalyzer. Libraries were sequenced on an Illumina MiSeq using 600-cycle, single-indexed, paired-end runs. Per the authors' processing: MiXCR versions 2.12 and 3.0.5 were used to process TRB sequences. Each unique CDR3 nucleotide sequence was treated as one clone, and only productive sequences with two or more reads were kept. The repertoire metrics were Shannon diversity, evenness, clonality (defined as one minus evenness), and alpha-parameterized diversity profiles covering alpha 0 to 5. The IGoR algorithm was used to calculate generation probabilities for clones in the paired samples taken before and after chemotherapy. TCRdb ran its own pipeline on the public reads, namely fastp trimming at Q25 and MiXCR clone calling, and kept in-frame beta chains. CDR3 protein sequences are deduplicated, and each keeps its most common genes and DNA. What appears here as the V and J calls and clone size reflects TCRdb's work, not the paper's. Present in this sample are fewer than 2,000 distinct CDR3 sequences, approximately 15% of which were seen just once. About 5% of the sample is in the top ten clones.

This clonotype has only a few counts. No antigen is known for it. Base qualities are not recorded, but no much larger clone differs from it by a single base. Sequencing was carried out using blood. The TCR originated in a human donor with a solid tumor. The V and J segments used are TRBV28 and TRBJ2-7, and 11 junctional nucleotides match TRBD1. The CDR3 in this case is CASNNPWTGGLEQYF. The DNA sequence is given as TGTGCCAGCAACAATCCATGGACAGGGGGCCTCGAGCAGTACTTC.